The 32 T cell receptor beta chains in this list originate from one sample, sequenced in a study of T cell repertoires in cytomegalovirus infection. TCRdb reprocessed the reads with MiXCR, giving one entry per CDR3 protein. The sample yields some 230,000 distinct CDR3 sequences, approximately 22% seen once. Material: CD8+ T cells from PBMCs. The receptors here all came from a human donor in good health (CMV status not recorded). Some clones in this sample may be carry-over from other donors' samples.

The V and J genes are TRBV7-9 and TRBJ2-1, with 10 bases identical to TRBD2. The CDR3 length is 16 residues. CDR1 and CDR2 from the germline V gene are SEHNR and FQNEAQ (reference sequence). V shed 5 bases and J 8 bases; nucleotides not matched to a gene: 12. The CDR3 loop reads CASSQRGGKSNYEQFF. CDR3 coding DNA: TGTGCCAGCAGCCAGCGGGGGGGGAAGTCTAATTATGAGCAGTTCTTC.

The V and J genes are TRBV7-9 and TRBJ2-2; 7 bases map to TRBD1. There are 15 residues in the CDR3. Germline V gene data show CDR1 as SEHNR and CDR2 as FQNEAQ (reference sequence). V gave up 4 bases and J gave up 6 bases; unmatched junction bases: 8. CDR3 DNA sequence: TGTGCCAGCAGCTCGGAAGGGGGCGCGGCCGGGGAGCTGTTTTTT. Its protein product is CASSSEGGAAGELFF.

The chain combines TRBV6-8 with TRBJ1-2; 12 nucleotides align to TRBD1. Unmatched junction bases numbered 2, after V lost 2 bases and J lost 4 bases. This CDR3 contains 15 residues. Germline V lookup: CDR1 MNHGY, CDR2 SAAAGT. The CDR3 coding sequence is TGTGCCAGCAGTTACCCGGGACAGGGGGCCTATGGCTACACCTTC. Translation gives CASSYPGQGAYGYTF.

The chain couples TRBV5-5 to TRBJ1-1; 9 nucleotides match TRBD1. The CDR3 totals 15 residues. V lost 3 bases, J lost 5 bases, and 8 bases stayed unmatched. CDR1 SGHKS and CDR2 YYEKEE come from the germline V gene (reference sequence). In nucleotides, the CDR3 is TGTGCCAGCAGCTCCGAGGGACAGGGAGGAACTGAAGCTTTCTTT. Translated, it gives CASSSEGQGGTEAFF.

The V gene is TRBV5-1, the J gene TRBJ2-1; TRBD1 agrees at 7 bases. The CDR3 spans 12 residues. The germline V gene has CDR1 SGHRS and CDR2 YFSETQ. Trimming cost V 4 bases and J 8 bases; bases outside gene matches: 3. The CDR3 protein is CASSGDSYEQFF. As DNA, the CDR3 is TGCGCCAGCAGCGGGGACAGCTATGAGCAGTTCTTC. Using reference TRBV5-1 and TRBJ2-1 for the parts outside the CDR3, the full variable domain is KAGVTQTPRYLIKTRGQQVTLSCSPISGHRSVSWYQQTPGQGLQFLFEYFSETQRNKGNFPGRFSGRQFSNSRSEMNVSTLELGDSALYLCASSGDSYEQFFGPGTRLTVL.

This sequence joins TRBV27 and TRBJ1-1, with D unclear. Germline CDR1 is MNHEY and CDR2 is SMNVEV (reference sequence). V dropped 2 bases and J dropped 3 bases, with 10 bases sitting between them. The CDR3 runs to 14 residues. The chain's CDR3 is CASSLAGQYTEAFF. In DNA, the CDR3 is TGTGCCAGCAGTTTAGCCGGGCAGTACACTGAAGCTTTCTTT.

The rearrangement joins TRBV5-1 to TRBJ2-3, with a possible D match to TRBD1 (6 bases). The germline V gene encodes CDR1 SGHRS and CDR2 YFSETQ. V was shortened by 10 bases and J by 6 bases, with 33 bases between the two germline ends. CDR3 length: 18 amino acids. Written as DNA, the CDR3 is TGCGCCTCCCAGCTCCTCCCCCTAGACAGGATTCTTTTGGATACGCAGTATTTT. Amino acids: CASQLLPLDRILLDTQYF.

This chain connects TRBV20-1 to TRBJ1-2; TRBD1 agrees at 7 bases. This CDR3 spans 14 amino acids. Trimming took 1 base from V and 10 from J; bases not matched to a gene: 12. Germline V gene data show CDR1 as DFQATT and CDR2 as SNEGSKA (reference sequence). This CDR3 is CSARAPGTVTFYTF. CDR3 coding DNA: TGCAGTGCTAGAGCCCCCGGGACAGTCACTTTCTACACCTTC.

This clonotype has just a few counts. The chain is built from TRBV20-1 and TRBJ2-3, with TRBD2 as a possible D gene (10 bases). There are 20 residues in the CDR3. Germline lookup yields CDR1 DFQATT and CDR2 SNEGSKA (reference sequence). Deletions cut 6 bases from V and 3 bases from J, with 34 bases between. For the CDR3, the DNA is TGCAGTGCCCAGATTTTAGGGACAGGGACTCCACTAGCGGGGACAGATACGCAGTATTTT. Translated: CSAQILGTGTPLAGTDTQYF.

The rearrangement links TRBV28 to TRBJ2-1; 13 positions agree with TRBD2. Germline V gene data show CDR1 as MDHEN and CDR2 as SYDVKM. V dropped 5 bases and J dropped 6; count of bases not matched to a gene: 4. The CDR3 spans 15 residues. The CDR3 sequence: CASSQLAGGLNEQFF. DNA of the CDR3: TGTGCCAGCAGTCAACTAGCGGGGGGGCTCAATGAGCAGTTCTTC.

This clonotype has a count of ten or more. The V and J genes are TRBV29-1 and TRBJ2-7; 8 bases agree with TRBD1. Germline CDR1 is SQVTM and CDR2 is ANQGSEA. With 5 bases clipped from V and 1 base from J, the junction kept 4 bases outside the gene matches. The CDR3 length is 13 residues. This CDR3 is CSVQGTGSYEQYF. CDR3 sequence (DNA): TGCAGCGTTCAGGGGACAGGATCCTACGAGCAGTACTTC.

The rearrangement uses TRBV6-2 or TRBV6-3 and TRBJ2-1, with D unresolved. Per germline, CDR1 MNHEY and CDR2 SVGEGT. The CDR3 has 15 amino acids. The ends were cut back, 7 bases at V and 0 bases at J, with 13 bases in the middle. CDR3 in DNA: TGTGCCAGCACCGTCGGTCTTAGCTCCTACAATGAGCAGTTCTTC. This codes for CASTVGLSSYNEQFF.

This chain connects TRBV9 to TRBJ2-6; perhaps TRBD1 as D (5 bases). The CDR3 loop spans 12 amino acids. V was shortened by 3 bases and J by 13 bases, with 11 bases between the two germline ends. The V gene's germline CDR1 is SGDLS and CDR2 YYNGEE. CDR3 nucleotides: TGTGCCAGCAGCGCAGGGCCCGATGTCCTGACTTTC. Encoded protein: CASSAGPDVLTF. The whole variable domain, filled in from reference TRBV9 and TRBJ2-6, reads DSGVTQTPKHLITATGQRVTLRCSPRSGDLSVYWYQQSLDQGLQFLIQYYNGEERAKGNILERFSAQQFPDLHSELNLSSLELGDSALYFCASSAGPDVLTFGAGSRLTVL.

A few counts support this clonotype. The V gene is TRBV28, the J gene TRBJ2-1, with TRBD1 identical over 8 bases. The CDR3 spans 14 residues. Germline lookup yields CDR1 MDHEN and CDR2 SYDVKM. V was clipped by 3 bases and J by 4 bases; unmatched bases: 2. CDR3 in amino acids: CASSLDRVYNEQFF. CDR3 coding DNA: TGTGCCAGCAGTTTGGACAGGGTTTACAATGAGCAGTTCTTC.

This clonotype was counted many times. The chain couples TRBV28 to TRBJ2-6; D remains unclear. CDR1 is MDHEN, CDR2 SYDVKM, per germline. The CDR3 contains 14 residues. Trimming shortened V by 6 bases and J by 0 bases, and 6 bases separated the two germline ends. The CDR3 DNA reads TGTGCCAGCAGGGAAAGCTCTGGGGCCAACGTCCTGACTTTC. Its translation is CASRESSGANVLTF.

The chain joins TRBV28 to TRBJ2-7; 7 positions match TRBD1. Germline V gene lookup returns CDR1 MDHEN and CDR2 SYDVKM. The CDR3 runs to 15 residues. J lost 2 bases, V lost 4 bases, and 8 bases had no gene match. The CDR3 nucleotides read TGTGCCAGCAGTTGGACCGGGACAGATCCCTACGAGCAGTACTTC. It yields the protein CASSWTGTDPYEQYF.

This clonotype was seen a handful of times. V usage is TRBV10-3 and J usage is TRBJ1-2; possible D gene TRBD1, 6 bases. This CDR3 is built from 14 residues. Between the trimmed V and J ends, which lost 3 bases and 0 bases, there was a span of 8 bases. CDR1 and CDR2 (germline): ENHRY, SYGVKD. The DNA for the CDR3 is TGTGCCATCAGTGATTGGGGGCCTAACTATGGCTACACCTTC. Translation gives CAISDWGPNYGYTF.

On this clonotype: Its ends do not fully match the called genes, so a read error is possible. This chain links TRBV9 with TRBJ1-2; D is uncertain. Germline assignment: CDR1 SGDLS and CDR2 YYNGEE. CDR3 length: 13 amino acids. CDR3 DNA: TGTGTCAGCAGCGTAATGGCGGGCTATGGCTACACCTTC. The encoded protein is CVSSVMAGYGYTF.

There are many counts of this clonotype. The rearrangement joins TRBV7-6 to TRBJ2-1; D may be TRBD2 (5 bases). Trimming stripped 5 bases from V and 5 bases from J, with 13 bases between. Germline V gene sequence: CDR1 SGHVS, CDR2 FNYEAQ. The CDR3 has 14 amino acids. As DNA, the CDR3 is TGTGCCAGCAGCCCTCCGCCGGGAAACAATGAGCAGTTCTTC. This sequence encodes CASSPPPGNNEQFF.

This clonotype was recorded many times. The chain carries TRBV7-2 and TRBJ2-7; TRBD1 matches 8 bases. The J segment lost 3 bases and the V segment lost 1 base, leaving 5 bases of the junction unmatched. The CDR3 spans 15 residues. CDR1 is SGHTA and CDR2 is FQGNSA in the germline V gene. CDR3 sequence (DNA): TGTGCCAGCAGCTTAGTGGGACAGGAGGTCTACGAGCAGTACTTC. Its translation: CASSLVGQEVYEQYF.

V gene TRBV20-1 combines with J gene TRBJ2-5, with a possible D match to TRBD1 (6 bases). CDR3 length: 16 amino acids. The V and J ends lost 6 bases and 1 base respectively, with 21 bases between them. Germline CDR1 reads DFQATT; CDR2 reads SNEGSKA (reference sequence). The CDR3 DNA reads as TGCAGTGCAGAGAGGACAGAGCTCAACCCCCAAGAGACCCAGTACTTC. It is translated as CSAERTELNPQETQYF.

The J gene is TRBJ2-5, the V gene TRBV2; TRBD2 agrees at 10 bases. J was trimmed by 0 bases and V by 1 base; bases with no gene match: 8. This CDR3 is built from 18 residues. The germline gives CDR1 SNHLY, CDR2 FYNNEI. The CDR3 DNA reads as TGTGCCAGCAGTGAAGGTCTAGCGGGGGCCCCGTACCAAGAGACCCAGTACTTC. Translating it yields CASSEGLAGAPYQETQYF.

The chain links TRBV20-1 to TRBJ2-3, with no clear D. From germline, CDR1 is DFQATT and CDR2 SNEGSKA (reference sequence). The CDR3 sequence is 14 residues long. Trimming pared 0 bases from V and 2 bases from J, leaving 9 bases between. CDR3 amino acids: CSARDLGSTDTQYF. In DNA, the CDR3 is TGCAGTGCTAGAGATCTGGGGTCCACAGATACGCAGTATTTT.

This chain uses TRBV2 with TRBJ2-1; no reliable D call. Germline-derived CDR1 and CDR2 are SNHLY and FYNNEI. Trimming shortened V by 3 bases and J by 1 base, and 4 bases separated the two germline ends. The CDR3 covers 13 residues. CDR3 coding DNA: TGTGCCAGCAGTGACGGGTCCTACAATGAGCAGTTCTTC. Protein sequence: CASSDGSYNEQFF.

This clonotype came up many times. CDR3 DNA: TGTGCCAGCGACCCCCTCTCCTACGAGCAGTACTTC. Encoded protein: CASDPLSYEQYF. The V and J genes are TRBV7-8 and TRBJ2-7, with D hard to call. V was trimmed by 8 bases and J by 0 bases, leaving 8 bases between them. The CDR3 runs 12 residues. In germline, CDR1 is SGHVS, CDR2 FQNEAQ.

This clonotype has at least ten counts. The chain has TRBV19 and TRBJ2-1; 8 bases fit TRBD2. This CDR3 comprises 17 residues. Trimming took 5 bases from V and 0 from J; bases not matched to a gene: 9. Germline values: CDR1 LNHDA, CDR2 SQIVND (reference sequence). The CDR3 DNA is TGTGCCAGTAGTCGCGCCGGGGGGGGGAGCTCCTACAATGAGCAGTTCTTC. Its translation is CASSRAGGGSSYNEQFF.

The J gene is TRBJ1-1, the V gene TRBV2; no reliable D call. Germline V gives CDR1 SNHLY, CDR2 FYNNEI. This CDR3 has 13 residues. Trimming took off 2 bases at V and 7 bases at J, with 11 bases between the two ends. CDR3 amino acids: CASSEIRDVEAFF. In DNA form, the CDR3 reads TGTGCCAGCAGTGAAATTAGGGATGTTGAAGCTTTCTTT.

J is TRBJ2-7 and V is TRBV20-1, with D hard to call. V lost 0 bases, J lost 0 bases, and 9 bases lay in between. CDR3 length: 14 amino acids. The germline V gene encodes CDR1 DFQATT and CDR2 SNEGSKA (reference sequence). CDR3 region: CSARDYPSSYEQYF. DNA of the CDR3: TGCAGTGCTAGAGATTACCCGAGCTCCTACGAGCAGTACTTC.

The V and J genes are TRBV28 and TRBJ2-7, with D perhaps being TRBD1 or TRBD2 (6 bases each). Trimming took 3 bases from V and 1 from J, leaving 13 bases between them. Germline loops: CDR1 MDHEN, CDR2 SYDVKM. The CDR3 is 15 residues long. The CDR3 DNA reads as TGTGCCAGCAGTTTTCGGGGGCCGCTATCCTACGAGCAGTACTTC. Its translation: CASSFRGPLSYEQYF.

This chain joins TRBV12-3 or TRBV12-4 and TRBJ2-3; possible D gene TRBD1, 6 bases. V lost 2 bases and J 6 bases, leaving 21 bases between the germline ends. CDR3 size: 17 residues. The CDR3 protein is CASSLRLATGLSDTQYF. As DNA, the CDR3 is TGTGCCAGCAGTTTAAGGCTCGCCACAGGGCTTAGCGATACGCAGTATTTT.

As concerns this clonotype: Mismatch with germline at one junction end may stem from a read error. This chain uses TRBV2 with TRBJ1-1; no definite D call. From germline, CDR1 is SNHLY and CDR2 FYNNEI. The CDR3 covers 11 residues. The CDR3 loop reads CVSLTNTEAFF. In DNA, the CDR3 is TGTGTCAGCCTAACTAACACTGAAGCTTTCTTT.

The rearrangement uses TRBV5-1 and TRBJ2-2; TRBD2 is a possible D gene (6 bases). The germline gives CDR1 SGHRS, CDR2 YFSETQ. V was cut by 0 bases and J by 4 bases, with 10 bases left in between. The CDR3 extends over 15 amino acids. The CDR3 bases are TGCGCCAGCAGCTTGGCGGAGGGTGCCACCGGGGAGCTGTTTTTT. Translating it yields CASSLAEGATGELFF.